The 14 T cell receptor beta chains below come from one sample, sequenced in a study of identical twins. From the 5' RACE reads, TCRdb called clonotypes with MiXCR, one entry per CDR3 protein. The sample has roughly 770,000 distinct CDR3 sequences; 15% to 20% are singletons. This sample also belongs to another study, concerning T cells expressing NK-cell markers.

The sample consisted of PBMCs. These receptors were taken from a woman aged 18 to 35 in good health.

This clonotype was seen only a few times. The chain couples TRBV29-1 to TRBJ1-1, with D hard to call. The CDR3 loop spans 12 amino acids. Germline V CDR1 and CDR2: SQVTM, ANQGSEA. The V end was cut by 4 bases, the J end by 11 bases, with 17 bases between. CDR3 coding DNA: TGCAGCGTTGTATGGCCGCGGGAGCGGGCTTTCTTT. It yields the protein CSVVWPRERAFF.

This clonotype was seen more than once but under ten times. V gene TRBV6-6 combines with J gene TRBJ2-7; D is unresolved. CDR1 and CDR2 (germline): MNHNY, SVGAGI (reference sequence). Between the trimmed V and J ends, which lost 6 bases and 10 bases, there was a span of 13 bases. The CDR3 has 11 amino acids. The DNA of the CDR3 is TGTGCCAGCAGCCAAAGGTTGCAACAGTACTTC. It specifies CASSQRLQQYF.

The genes are TRBV9 and TRBJ2-7; no reliable D call. The CDR3 spans 15 residues. Looked up from germline, CDR1 is SGDLS and CDR2 is YYNGEE. Trimming took 0 bases from V and 2 from J, leaving 12 bases between them. This chain's CDR3 is CASSVGSIVPYEQYF. CDR3 nucleotides: TGTGCCAGCAGCGTAGGGAGTATTGTCCCCTACGAGCAGTACTTC.

The chain employs TRBV2 and TRBJ1-1, with a weak D call TRBD1 (6 bases). V dropped 2 bases and J dropped 11 bases, with 24 bases sitting between them. Germline CDR1 and CDR2: SNHLY and FYNNEI. The CDR3 runs to 16 residues. The CDR3 loop is CASSETPGASKGVAFF. DNA for the CDR3: TGTGCCAGCAGTGAAACCCCAGGGGCCTCCAAAGGAGTGGCTTTCTTT.

Remarks on this clonotype: Mismatch with germline at one junction end may stem from a read error. The rearrangement uses TRBV10-3 and TRBJ1-1; TRBD1 aligns across 12 bases. Germline CDR1 ENHRY, CDR2 SYGVKD. The CDR3 sequence is 18 residues long. CDR3 amino acids: CTISLAGYGTGGGPEAFF. CDR3 DNA sequence: TGTACCATCAGTTTAGCTGGGTACGGGACAGGGGGCGGACCTGAAGCTTTCTTT.

This clonotype was counted at least ten times. V and J are TRBV12-3 or TRBV12-4 and TRBJ2-7, with TRBD2 matching 8 bases. V lost 7 bases, J lost 0 bases, and 5 bases stayed unmatched. The CDR3 sequence is 14 residues long. CDR3 DNA: TGTGCCAGCAAGCCGAGCGGGGGCTCCTACGAGCAGTACTTC. Its protein product is CASKPSGGSYEQYF.

This clonotype was counted many times. An end of the junction differs from the germline gene, which may be a read error. The V call is TRBV5-6, the J call TRBJ1-1; D unclear. The V gene's germline CDR1 is SGHDT and CDR2 YYEEEE. This CDR3 is 13 amino acids long. CDR3 residues: CASSSIMNTEAFF. The CDR3 DNA reads as TGCGCCAGCAGCTCCATTATGAACACTGAAGCTTTCTTT.

V is TRBV29-1 and J is TRBJ2-1; the D gene is possibly TRBD2 (6 bases). The germline gives CDR1 SQVTM, CDR2 ANQGSEA. The CDR3 spans 12 residues. V was clipped by 4 bases and J by 10 bases, with 14 bases between them. The CDR3 reads CSVVGTGGEQFF. CDR3 sequence (DNA): TGCAGCGTTGTCGGCACCGGAGGGGAGCAGTTCTTC.

V and J are TRBV7-2 and TRBJ2-1; TRBD1 is a possible D gene (6 bases). This CDR3 is 14 amino acids long. V was pared by 5 bases and J by 9 bases, with 17 bases between. CDR1 SGHTA and CDR2 FQGNSA come from the germline V gene. CDR3 DNA sequence: TGTGCCAGCAGCCCACAGGGTTATGCGGGTGAGCAGTTCTTC. This sequence encodes CASSPQGYAGEQFF.

This clonotype was picked up a small number of times. The chain has TRBV15 and TRBJ2-7; D is possibly TRBD1 (6 bases). The CDR3 has 15 amino acids. V lost 2 bases, J lost 1 base, and 12 bases lay in between. In germline, CDR1 is LNHNV, CDR2 YYDKDF (reference sequence). CDR3 sequence (DNA): TGTGCCACCAGCAGATACCGGGACACGTCCTACGAGCAGTACTTC. It translates to CATSRYRDTSYEQYF. The full variable domain, in which reference TRBV15 and TRBJ2-7 provide the parts outside the CDR3, is DAMVIQNPRYQVTQFGKPVTLSCSQTLNHNVMYWYQQKSSQAPKLLFHYYDKDFNNEADTPDNFQSRRPNTSFCFLDIRSPGLGDTAMYLCATSRYRDTSYEQYFGPGTRLTVT.

The rearrangement links TRBV6-2 or TRBV6-3 to TRBJ2-2; D might be TRBD1 or TRBD2, each matching 5 bases. Trimming took off 1 base at V and 7 bases at J, with 10 bases between the two ends. This CDR3 contains 14 residues. The germline gives CDR1 MNHEY, CDR2 SVGEGT. In DNA, the CDR3 is TGTGCCAGCAGTTACTGGGGGACCGGCGGGGAGCTGTTTTTT. Protein sequence: CASSYWGTGGELFF.

This clonotype was seen only a few times. This chain links TRBV13 with TRBJ1-1, with 9 bases matching TRBD1. Germline V gene data show CDR1 as PRHDT and CDR2 as FYEKMQ (reference sequence). The CDR3 runs to 16 residues. V dropped 5 bases and J dropped 4; count of bases not matched to a gene: 11. Here the CDR3 DNA reads TGTGCCAGCAGCCCCCGACAGGGGGTAAGCGGCACTGAAGCTTTCTTT. It is translated as CASSPRQGVSGTEAFF. Variable domain in full (rest from reference TRBV13 and TRBJ1-1): AAGVIQSPRHLIKEKRETATLKCYPIPRHDTVYWYQQGPGQDPQFLISFYEKMQSDKGSIPDRFSAQQFSDYHSELNMSSLELGDSALYFCASSPRQGVSGTEAFFGQGTRLTVV.

This clonotype showed up just a few times. The chain has TRBV7-6 and TRBJ2-7, with D perhaps being TRBD1 or TRBD2 (5 bases each). V was pared by 7 bases and J by 5 bases, with 18 bases between. Germline V lookup: CDR1 SGHVS, CDR2 FNYEAQ. This CDR3 spans 14 amino acids. CDR3 DNA: TGTGCCAGCACCTATGGGACGGACCTGAACGAGCAGTACTTC. Its translation is CASTYGTDLNEQYF.

The chain employs TRBV12-3 or TRBV12-4 and TRBJ1-5; D is unresolved. The CDR3 has 13 residues. Trimming took off 6 bases at V and 2 bases at J, with 8 bases between the two ends. Here the CDR3 DNA reads TGTGCCAGCAGGCTTGGGGGCAATCAGCCCCAGCATTTT. Translation: CASRLGGNQPQHF.